These 30 T cell receptor beta chains came from one sample sequenced in a study of T cell responses to AZD1222 COVID-19 vaccine. Sequencing was performed with immunoSEQ multiplex PCR; in TCRdb, only in-frame clones are kept and a portion is missing. The table records over 100,000 clones, approximately 91% of them present only once. The sample here was peripheral blood, taken on day 0 of AZD1222 vaccination. The receptors derive from an adult in good health.

This CDR3 reads CASSPLRGGTEAFF. The CDR3 DNA reads TGTGCCAGCAGCCCCCTCCGCGGGGGCACTGAAGCTTTCTTT. V usage is TRBV2 and J usage is TRBJ1-1; possibly TRBD1 for D (5 bases). In germline, CDR1 is SNHLY, CDR2 FYNNEI. With 6 bases removed from V and 4 bases from J, the gap between germline ends came to 15 bases. The CDR3 covers 14 residues.

This chain joins TRBV29-1 and TRBJ1-2; TRBD1 matches at 8 bases. V lost 4 bases and J lost 5; bases outside the gene matches: 6. The CDR3 consists of 13 residues. Germline V gives CDR1 SQVTM, CDR2 ANQGSEA. The DNA of the CDR3 is TGCAGCGTTGCACAGGGGGTTATGTATGGCTACACCTTC. It specifies CSVAQGVMYGYTF.

The rearrangement uses TRBV2 and TRBJ2-3; perhaps TRBD1 as D (6 bases). This CDR3 has 15 residues. V lost 8 bases, J lost 1 base, and 16 bases lay in between. Germline V CDR1 and CDR2: SNHLY, FYNNEI. CDR3 DNA: TGTGCCAGCTCCGAGGGGGTGAGGCGCACAGATACGCAGTATTTT. Protein: CASSEGVRRTDTQYF.

This chain connects TRBV7-9 to TRBJ2-5; 7 positions agree with TRBD1. The germline CDR1 and CDR2 sequences are SEHNR and FQNEAQ (reference sequence). V dropped 3 bases and J dropped 5; count of bases not matched to a gene: 6. CDR3 size: 14 residues. This CDR3 reads CASSFGQVAETQYF. Written as DNA, the CDR3 is TGTGCCAGCAGCTTCGGACAGGTTGCCGAGACCCAGTACTTC.

The chain links TRBV4-2 to TRBJ2-3, with 8 bases fitting TRBD2. The V and J ends lost 1 base and 1 base, in that order; junction bases with no gene match: 4. The germline V gene has CDR1 LGHNA and CDR2 YNFKEQ. CDR3 length: 16 residues. The CDR3 is CASSQAARGGTDTQYF. The DNA of the CDR3 is TGTGCCAGCAGCCAAGCGGCGCGGGGGGGCACAGATACGCAGTATTTT.

The rearrangement joins TRBV21-1 to TRBJ2-1; the table's D call, TRBD2, has no DNA check behind it. TRBV21-1 is deemed a pseudogene. This CDR3 has 16 amino acids. The CDR3 loop is CASSKDRGGAYNEQFF. CDR3 nucleotides: TGTGCCAGCAGCAAAGATAGAGGGGGGGCCTACAATGAGCAGTTCTTC.

The chain is built from TRBV6-5 and TRBJ1-1; TRBD1 matches at 10 bases. CDR3 length equals 15 residues. V shed 9 bases, J shed 0 bases, and the junction held 7 bases outside the gene matches. CDR1 MNHEY and CDR2 SVGAGI come from the germline V gene. CDR3 protein: CASRPTGGLNTEAFF. CDR3 DNA: TGTGCCAGTCGACCGACAGGGGGCTTGAACACTGAAGCTTTCTTT.

The V gene is TRBV7-8, the J gene TRBJ2-7; unclear D gene. The CDR3 runs to 13 residues. The V end lost 5 bases, the J end lost 2 bases, and 10 bases lay between the germline ends. CDR1 is SGHVS, CDR2 FQNEAQ, per germline. CDR3 protein: CASSQTQAYEQYV. CDR3 bases: TGTGCCAGCAGCCAAACCCAGGCCTACGAGCAGTACGTC.

This clone has a handful of counts. J is TRBJ2-2 and V is TRBV4-1; D might be TRBD1 (5 bases). Germline V gene lookup returns CDR1 MGHRA and CDR2 YSYEKL. The germline V and J ends were trimmed by 5 bases and 4 bases, with 14 bases remaining between them. There are 15 residues in the CDR3. In nucleotides, the CDR3 is TGCGCCAGCAGCTGGGGCTCCGCAGGCACCGGGGAGCTGTTTTTT. It codes for CASSWGSAGTGELFF.

The V and J genes are TRBV19 and TRBJ2-2; D perhaps matches TRBD1 (6 bases). The CDR3 is 15 residues long. CDR1 LNHDA and CDR2 SQIVND come from the germline V gene (reference sequence). Trimming cost V 3 bases and J 5 bases, with 13 bases left between them. CDR3 loop: CASSIRAGVTGELFF. The CDR3 DNA sequence: TGTGCCAGTAGTATTAGGGCAGGGGTAACCGGGGAGCTGTTTTTT.

V and J are TRBV5-6 and TRBJ1-6; 10 bases line up with TRBD1. V shed 4 bases and J 4 bases; nucleotides not matched to a gene: 5. This CDR3 region has 16 residues. Germline assignment: CDR1 SGHDT and CDR2 YYEEEE. The CDR3 bases are TGTGCCAGCAGCCCCGGACAGGGGGTATATAATTCACCCCTCCACTTT. It specifies CASSPGQGVYNSPLHF.

The genes are TRBV15 and TRBJ1-1, with D unresolved. The CDR3 consists of 14 residues. V was pared by 0 bases and J by 6 bases, with 11 bases between. Germline CDR1 is LNHNV and CDR2 is YYDKDF (reference sequence). CDR3 sequence reads: CATSRDIGVAEAFF. Here the CDR3 DNA reads TGTGCCACCAGCAGAGATATTGGGGTGGCTGAAGCTTTCTTT.

This CDR3 reads CASSSQGSNQETQYF. The CDR3 DNA is TGTGCCAGCAGCTCCCAGGGGTCGAATCAAGAGACCCAGTACTTC. This chain connects TRBV7-2 to TRBJ2-5, with a possible D match to TRBD1 (6 bases). CDR3 length equals 15 residues. The germline V gene encodes CDR1 SGHTA and CDR2 FQGNSA. The V gene lost 4 bases and the J gene lost 2 bases, with 14 bases spanning the gap.

The chain links TRBV28 to TRBJ1-4; 7 positions agree with TRBD1. Germline V gives CDR1 MDHEN, CDR2 SYDVKM. The CDR3 has 14 residues. V was clipped by 5 bases and J by 4 bases; unmatched bases: 4. CDR3 nucleotide sequence: TGTGCCAGCAGTCGGACAGGAGGTAATGAAAAACTGTTTTTT. It is translated as CASSRTGGNEKLFF.

This chain uses TRBV7-3 with TRBJ2-3, with 9 bases matching TRBD2. The trim removed 4 bases at V and 3 bases at J, leaving 11 bases unmatched. The CDR3 contains 17 residues. Germline-derived CDR1 and CDR2 are SGHTA and FQGTGA. The CDR3 sequence is CASSWGPSGVPTDTQYF. CDR3 nucleotide sequence: TGTGCCAGCAGCTGGGGTCCTAGCGGGGTCCCGACAGATACGCAGTATTTT.

The rearrangement links TRBV11-3 to TRBJ2-2; 8 bases map to TRBD1. The CDR3 is 15 residues long. Per germline, CDR1 SGHNT and CDR2 YENEEA. The junction had 4 bases not matched to a gene; V was cut back by 3 bases and J by 4 bases. The CDR3 loop is CASSLTGVGTGELFF. The CDR3 DNA reads TGTGCCAGCAGCTTGACAGGGGTGGGCACCGGGGAGCTGTTTTTT.

The rearrangement links TRBV28 to TRBJ1-2; no reliable D call. The V gene lost 3 bases and the J gene lost 3 bases, with 5 bases spanning the gap. Germline V gene lookup returns CDR1 MDHEN and CDR2 SYDVKM. The CDR3 totals 12 residues. The CDR3 coding sequence is TGTGCCAGCAGTTTTTACGACTATGGCTACACCTTC. This gives the protein CASSFYDYGYTF.

This chain connects TRBV18 to TRBJ1-1; tentatively, D is TRBD1 (6 bases). CDR3 length: 13 residues. Germline loops: CDR1 KGHSH, CDR2 LQKENI. V lost 3 bases and J 1 base, leaving 6 bases between the germline ends. The CDR3 nucleotides are TGTGCCAGCTCACCGACAGGGAACACTGAAGCTTTCTTT. It codes for CASSPTGNTEAFF.

The CDR3 bases are TGTGCCAGCAGCGTAGGAGGCAGGGGGCTATGGTACACTGAAGCTTTCTTT. It specifies CASSVGGRGLWYTEAFF. The chain recombines TRBV9 with TRBJ1-1; TRBD1 matches 8 bases. Germline V gene lookup returns CDR1 SGDLS and CDR2 YYNGEE. V shed 0 bases and J 3 bases; nucleotides not matched to a gene: 10. The CDR3 length is 17 residues.

The CDR3 DNA reads as TGTGCCAGCAATTGGGACAGGGGGGTAGATGAGCAGTTCTTC. Translating it yields CASNWDRGVDEQFF. V and J are TRBV2 and TRBJ2-1; 11 positions agree with TRBD1. J was trimmed by 8 bases and V by 7 bases; bases with no gene match: 7. CDR3 length equals 14 residues. The germline CDR1 and CDR2 sequences are SNHLY and FYNNEI.

The rearrangement links TRBV6-5 to TRBJ1-3; D ambiguous. The CDR3 is 15 amino acids. Germline CDR1 and CDR2: MNHEY and SVGAGI. Deletions cut 7 bases from V and 0 bases from J, with 13 bases between. The CDR3 is CASTAPTYSGNTIYF. The CDR3 coding sequence is TGTGCCAGCACCGCACCTACATACTCTGGAAACACCATATATTTT.

DNA of the CDR3: TGTGCCAGTAGTATCACGGGGATCCAAGAGACCCAGTACTTC. It codes for CASSITGIQETQYF. The chain employs TRBV19 and TRBJ2-5, with D possibly being TRBD2 (5 bases). The CDR3 length is 14 residues. V shed 3 bases and J shed 1 base, with 9 bases lying between them. CDR1 and CDR2 from the germline V gene are LNHDA and SQIVND (reference sequence).

The V call is TRBV7-9, the J call TRBJ2-5; TRBD2 might be the D (7 bases). The CDR3 loop spans 14 amino acids. Germline values: CDR1 SEHNR, CDR2 FQNEAQ (reference sequence). The germline V and J ends were trimmed by 7 bases and 9 bases, with 21 bases remaining between them. CDR3 protein: CASTSPGFGGPQYF. The CDR3 DNA reads TGTGCCAGCACCTCCCCAGGATTCGGGGGGCCCCAGTACTTC. The full variable domain, rest sourced from reference TRBV7-9 and TRBJ2-5, is DTGVSQNPRHKITKRGQNVTFRCDPISEHNRLYWYRQTLGQGPEFLTYFQNEAQLEKSRLLSDRFSAERPKGSFSTLEIQRTEQGDSAMYLCASTSPGFGGPQYFGPGTRLLVL.

The V gene is TRBV7-3, the J gene TRBJ2-1; no reliable D call. CDR1 is SGHTA and CDR2 is FQGTGA in the germline V gene. V lost 5 bases and J lost 7, with 12 bases in between. The CDR3 runs to 13 residues. CDR3 sequence (DNA): TGTGCCAGCAGCACGGGTCCTGGGAATGAGCAGTTCTTC. It is translated as CASSTGPGNEQFF.

V usage is TRBV5-4 and J usage is TRBJ2-1; 14 bases match TRBD2. The ends lost 0 bases at V and 10 bases at J; junction bases unmatched: 9. This CDR3 contains 17 residues. The germline CDR1 and CDR2 sequences are SGHNT and YYREEE (reference sequence). CDR3 region: CASSLGLAGGSPREQFF. The CDR3 DNA follows: TGTGCCAGCAGCTTGGGACTAGCGGGGGGGTCCCCAAGAGAGCAGTTCTTC.

The chain joins TRBV29-1 to TRBJ2-2; D gene uncertain. V was pared by 3 bases and J by 1 base, with 6 bases between. The CDR3 is 13 residues long. Per germline, CDR1 SQVTM and CDR2 ANQGSEA. CDR3 amino acids: CSVDSGNTGELFF. CDR3 nucleotide sequence: TGCAGCGTTGACTCTGGGAACACCGGGGAGCTGTTTTTT.

This clone has just a few counts. The V call is TRBV6-5, the J call TRBJ1-2; D is uncertain. Trimming left V 6 bases short and J 1 base short, with 6 bases between. The CDR3 consists of 12 residues. Germline loops: CDR1 MNHEY, CDR2 SVGAGI. The CDR3 is CASSTVNYGYTF. In DNA form, the CDR3 reads TGTGCCAGCAGCACAGTTAACTATGGCTACACCTTC.

The rearrangement uses TRBV28 and TRBJ2-5, with a weak D call TRBD2 (6 bases). CDR3 length: 13 amino acids. CDR1 is MDHEN and CDR2 is SYDVKM in the germline V gene. V lost 6 bases, J lost 7 bases, and 15 bases lay in between. The CDR3 loop reads CASRTAEAGTQYF. CDR3 sequence (DNA): TGTGCCAGCAGAACCGCGGAAGCGGGGACCCAGTACTTC. Combining the CDR3 with reference TRBV28 and TRBJ2-5 gives the whole variable domain DVKVTQSSRYLVKRTGEKVFLECVQDMDHENMFWYRQDPGLGLRLIYFSYDVKMKEKGDIPEGYSVSREKKERFSLILESASTNQTSMYLCASRTAEAGTQYFGPGTRLLVL.

This chain joins TRBV11-3 and TRBJ2-5; D unresolved. The ends were cut back, 5 bases at V and 0 bases at J, with 13 bases in the middle. This CDR3 has 15 residues. CDR1 is SGHNT, CDR2 YENEEA, per germline. The CDR3 bases are TGTGCCAGCAGCCCCAGGAACCAGTACCAAGAGACCCAGTACTTC. As protein: CASSPRNQYQETQYF.

The J gene is TRBJ2-1, the V gene TRBV5-6; 10 bases agree with TRBD1. V gave up 6 bases and J gave up 5 bases; unmatched junction bases: 8. The length of the CDR3 is 15 residues. Germline V lookup: CDR1 SGHDT, CDR2 YYEEEE. CDR3 DNA sequence: TGTGCCAGCAACAAACCCGGGACAGGGGACAATGAGCAGTTCTTC. Encoded protein: CASNKPGTGDNEQFF.